Below are 5 T cell receptor beta chains sequenced from a single sample in a study of blood T cell repertoires in COVID-19. The assay was immunoSEQ multiplex PCR, and TCRdb's table has in-frame clones only and misses some. The sample has about 100,000 clones; approximately 85% are singletons. The specimen was peripheral blood. The receptors were sampled from a man between 40 and 49 years old with active or convalescent COVID-19.

The chain is built from TRBV7-9 and TRBJ1-5; 9 nucleotides align to TRBD1. Trimming took 4 bases from V and 2 from J; bases not matched to a gene: 6. The CDR3 is 16 amino acids. Germline values: CDR1 SEHNR, CDR2 FQNEAQ (reference sequence). CDR3 loop: CASSSTGGAGNQPQHF. The CDR3 coding sequence is TGTGCCAGCAGCTCTACAGGGGGCGCCGGCAATCAGCCCCAGCATTTT.

The chain is built from TRBV19 and TRBJ1-1; D is perhaps TRBD1 (6 bases). Germline V gene lookup returns CDR1 LNHDA and CDR2 SQIVND (reference sequence). This CDR3 region has 14 residues. V was trimmed by 3 bases and J by 6 bases, leaving 14 bases between them. The CDR3 DNA reads as TGTGCCAGTAGTATGAAACGGGACAAAGCTGAAGCTTTCTTT. It encodes CASSMKRDKAEAFF.

This clone was counted only a few times. The chain links TRBV19 to TRBJ1-3, with D maybe TRBD1 (6 bases). The germline V gene encodes CDR1 LNHDA and CDR2 SQIVND (reference sequence). There are 14 residues in the CDR3. Trimming removed 10 bases from V and 1 base from J, with 14 bases in between. The CDR3 nucleotides read TGTGCCACCGAACAGGGAGCTTCTGGAAACACCATATATTTT. It encodes CATEQGASGNTIYF.

J is TRBJ2-5 and V is TRBV6-5; 9 nucleotides agree with TRBD2. Looked up from germline, CDR1 is MNHEY and CDR2 is SVGAGI. The CDR3 runs 15 residues. V gave up 6 bases and J gave up 3 bases; unmatched junction bases: 8. CDR3 region: CASSPRAGGKETQYF. The CDR3 region has the DNA TGTGCCAGCAGCCCCCGCGCGGGGGGGAAAGAGACCCAGTACTTC.

The chain couples TRBV25-1 to TRBJ1-4; TRBD1 might be the D (6 bases). V was clipped by 5 bases and J by 4 bases, with 14 bases between them. The CDR3 has 15 amino acids. Looked up from germline, CDR1 is MGHDK and CDR2 is SYGVNS. The CDR3 DNA reads TGTGCCAGCAGTACCCGACAGGAACTTAATGAAAAACTGTTTTTT. Amino acids: CASSTRQELNEKLFF.